This T cell receptor beta chain derives from a study of cytomegalovirus exposure and HLA in healthy donors. Study information: The roughly 670 first-cohort repertoires shared a platform with the approximately 110 validation repertoires, as reported in a later analysis. Whole-study findings and limits: The study designated 160 or so TCR beta chains cytomegalovirus-associated. With high specificity and sensitivity, the classifier reportedly diagnosed cytomegalovirus status. Most observed TCR sequences were rare, whereas some public TCRs were detected in many donors.

Remarks on this clone: Its cognate antigen is unknown.

Generated by immunoSEQ multiplex PCR, the TCRdb table keeps only in-frame clones and is missing some. In the table there are 95,000 to 150,000 clones, approximately 95% of which are singletons. The CDR3 has 15 amino acids. The V gene end was trimmed by 5 bases and the J gene end by 0 bases; junction bases not matched to a gene: 7. Germline V gene data show CDR1 as GTSNPN and CDR2 as SVGIG (reference sequence). The source is a man aged 18-30 years in good health and CMV-seronegative. V gene TRBV30 combines with J gene TRBJ2-3; 8 bases match TRBD2. Material for sequencing was PBMCs. CDR3 nucleotides: TGTGCCTGGGCCTCACTAGCGGATAGCACAGATACGCAGTATTTT. Encoded protein: CAWASLADSTDTQYF.